The clone carrying this TCR beta chain was detected a few times. The entry originates in a study of patients and donors after allogeneic stem cell transplantation. Using its own MiXCR run on the RT-PCR reads, TCRdb lists one record per CDR3 protein. The sample carries over 65,000 distinct CDR3 sequences, around 27% recorded once. Trimming removed 2 bases from V and 5 bases from J, with 15 bases in between. Germline CDR1 reads SEHNR; CDR2 reads FQNEAQ (reference sequence). The CDR3 is made up of 15 amino acids. This sequence was found in a human donor who was either an allogeneic HSCT recipient or a stem cell or donor lymphocyte infusion donor (not recorded which). It is not recorded whose cells these are; they may come from a transplant donor. Sequenced sample: blood, either unsorted or a sorted T cell fraction (not recorded which). The chain carries TRBV7-9 and TRBJ2-5; D possibly corresponds to TRBD2 (5 bases). CDR3 region: CASSLNSSPGETQYF. CDR3 nucleotide sequence: TGTGCCAGCAGCTTAAACTCTAGCCCTGGGGAGACCCAGTACTTC.